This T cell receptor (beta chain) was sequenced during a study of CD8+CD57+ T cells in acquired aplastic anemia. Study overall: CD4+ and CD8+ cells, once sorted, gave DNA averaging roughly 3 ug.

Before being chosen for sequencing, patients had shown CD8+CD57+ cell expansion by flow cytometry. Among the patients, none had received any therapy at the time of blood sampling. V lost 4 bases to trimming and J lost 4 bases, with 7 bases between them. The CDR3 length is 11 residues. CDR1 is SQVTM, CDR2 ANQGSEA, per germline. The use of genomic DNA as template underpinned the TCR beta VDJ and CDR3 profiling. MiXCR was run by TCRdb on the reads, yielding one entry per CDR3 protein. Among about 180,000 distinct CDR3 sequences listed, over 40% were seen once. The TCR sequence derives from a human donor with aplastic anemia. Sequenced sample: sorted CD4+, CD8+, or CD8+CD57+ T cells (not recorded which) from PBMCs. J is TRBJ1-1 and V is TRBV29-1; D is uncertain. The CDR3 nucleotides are TGCAGCGTTGTGGTGGGCACTGAAGCTTTCTTT. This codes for CSVVVGTEAFF.